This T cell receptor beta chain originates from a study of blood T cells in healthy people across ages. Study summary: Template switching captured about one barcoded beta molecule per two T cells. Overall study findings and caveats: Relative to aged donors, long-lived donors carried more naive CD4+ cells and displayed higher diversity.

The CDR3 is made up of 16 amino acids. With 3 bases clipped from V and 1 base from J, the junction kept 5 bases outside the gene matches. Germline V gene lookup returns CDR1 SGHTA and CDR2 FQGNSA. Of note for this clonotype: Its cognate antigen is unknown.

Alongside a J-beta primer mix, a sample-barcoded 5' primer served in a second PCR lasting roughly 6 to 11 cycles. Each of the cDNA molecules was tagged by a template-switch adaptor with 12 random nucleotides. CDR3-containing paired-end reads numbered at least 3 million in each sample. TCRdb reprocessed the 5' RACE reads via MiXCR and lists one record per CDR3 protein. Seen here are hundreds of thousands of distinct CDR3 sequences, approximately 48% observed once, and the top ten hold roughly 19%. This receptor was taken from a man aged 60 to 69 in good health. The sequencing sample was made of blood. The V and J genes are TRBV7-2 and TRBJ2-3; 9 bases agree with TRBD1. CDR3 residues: CASSFHRTGGTDTQYF. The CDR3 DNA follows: TGTGCCAGCAGCTTCCACCGGACAGGGGGCACAGATACGCAGTATTTT.